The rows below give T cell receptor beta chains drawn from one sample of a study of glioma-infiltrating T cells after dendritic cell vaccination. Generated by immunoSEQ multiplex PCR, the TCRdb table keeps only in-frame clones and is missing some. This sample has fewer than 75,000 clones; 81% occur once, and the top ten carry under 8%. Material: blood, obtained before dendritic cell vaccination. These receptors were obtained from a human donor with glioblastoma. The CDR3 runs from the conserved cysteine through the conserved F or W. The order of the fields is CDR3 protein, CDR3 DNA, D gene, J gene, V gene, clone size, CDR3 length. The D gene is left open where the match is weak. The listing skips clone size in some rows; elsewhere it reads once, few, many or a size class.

CALDRDSGANVLTF	TGTGCCTTGGACAGGGACTCTGGGGCCAACGTCCTGACTTTC	TRBD1	TRBJ2-6	TRBV30	-	14
CASSIEGSNTYNEQFF	TGTGCCAGTAGTATAGAGGGCAGCAACACCTACAATGAGCAGTTCTTC	-	TRBJ2-1	TRBV19	-	16
CASSQDWTGGPYEQYF	TGCGCCAGCAGCCAAGACTGGACAGGGGGTCCGTACGAGCAGTACTTC	TRBD1	TRBJ2-7	TRBV4-3	-	16
CASSLQGNEQYF	TGTGCCAGCAGTCTCCAGGGGAACGAGCAGTACTTC	-	TRBJ2-7	TRBV28	few	12
CASSLQGQGQPQHF	TGTGCCAGCAGCTTACAGGGGCAAGGGCAGCCCCAGCATTTT	-	TRBJ1-5	TRBV7-2	-	14
CASSLPQGEQYF	TGTGCCAGCAGCTTACCCCAGGGCGAGCAGTACTTC	-	TRBJ2-7	TRBV7-2	-	12
CASSGDRGLYEQYF	TGTGCCAGCAGCGGCGACAGGGGGCTATACGAGCAGTACTTC	TRBD1	TRBJ2-7	TRBV5-4	-	14
CASSGIRGWNYGYTF	TGTGCCAGCAGCGGGATCAGGGGTTGGAACTATGGCTACACCTTC	-	TRBJ1-2	TRBV9	-	15
CASSKLTGKETQYF	TGTGCCAGCAGCAAACTGACAGGGAAAGAGACCCAGTACTTC	TRBD1	TRBJ2-5	TRBV9	-	14
CASTKPTGGEYEQYF	TGTGCCAGCACAAAACCGACAGGGGGCGAATACGAGCAGTACTTC	TRBD1	TRBJ2-7	TRBV6-1	-	15
CASSPGQGFGIQAFF	TGTGCCAGCAGTCCCGGACAGGGGTTCGGGATCCAAGCTTTCTTT	TRBD1	TRBJ1-1	TRBV6-6	-	15
CAISLTGVAYNEQFF	TGTGCCATCAGTCTTACAGGGGTAGCCTACAATGAGCAGTTCTTC	TRBD1	TRBJ2-1	TRBV10-3	-	15
CASSLDYPGEQYF	TGTGCCAGCAGCTTAGATTATCCAGGGGAGCAGTACTTC	-	TRBJ2-7	TRBV7-3	-	13
CASSPFGRGTDTQYF	TGCGCCAGCAGCCCCTTCGGCCGGGGAACAGATACGCAGTATTTT	-	TRBJ2-3	TRBV4-3	-	15
CASSLGSGILYGYTF	TGTGCCAGCAGCTTAGGGTCAGGGATTCTCTATGGCTACACCTTC	-	TRBJ1-2	TRBV11-2	-	15
CASSSGGVSNQPQHF	TGTGCCAGCAGCTCAGGGGGCGTTAGTAATCAGCCCCAGCATTTT	TRBD1	TRBJ1-5	TRBV7-2	-	15
CASSGLAGASDTQYF	TGTGCCAGCAGCGGACTGGCGGGGGCGTCAGATACGCAGTATTTT	-	TRBJ2-3	TRBV7-9	-	15
CASSPRVGATNEKLFF	TGTGCCAGCAGCCCCAGGGTAGGGGCAACTAATGAAAAACTGTTTTTT	-	TRBJ1-4	TRBV5-4	-	16
CASSYARGETQYF	TGTGCCAGCAGTTACGCCAGAGGGGAGACCCAGTACTTC	-	TRBJ2-5	TRBV6-6	-	13
CASSWAAGGYGEQFF	TGTGCCAGCAGTTGGGCGGCGGGGGGTTACGGTGAGCAGTTCTTC	TRBD2	TRBJ2-1	TRBV6-5	-	15
CASSVGGGAGETQYF	TGTGCCAGCAGCGTAGGCGGGGGGGCCGGGGAGACCCAGTACTTC	TRBD2	TRBJ2-5	TRBV9	-	15
CASSEGQLNYGYTF	TGTGCCAGCAGTGAGGGCCAGCTTAACTATGGCTACACCTTC	-	TRBJ1-2	TRBV2	few	14
CATSRDLQRGGWETQYF	TGTGCCACCAGCAGAGATCTACAGCGGGGGGGCTGGGAGACCCAGTACTTC	TRBD2	TRBJ2-5	TRBV15	-	17
CAISESSGPRGEQYF	TGTGCCATCAGTGAGTCCTCCGGGCCCCGAGGGGAGCAGTACTTC	-	TRBJ2-7	TRBV10-3	few	15
CASSLYGGSPSETQYF	TGTGCCAGCAGTTTATATGGCGGCAGTCCTTCGGAGACCCAGTACTTC	-	TRBJ2-5	TRBV27	-	16
CASSPRGRGEATDTQYF	TGTGCCAGCAGCCCCAGGGGGCGGGGAGAAGCCACAGATACGCAGTATTTT	TRBD1	TRBJ2-3	TRBV9	-	17
CASSLVNRGEKGYTF	TGTGCCAGCAGCTTAGTTAATCGGGGGGAAAAGGGCTACACCTTC	-	TRBJ1-2	TRBV11-2	once	15
CASSDSQLDYGYTF	TGTGCCAGCAGTGACTCTCAGTTGGACTATGGCTACACCTTC	-	TRBJ1-2	TRBV6-1	-	14
CASSLSSAEKLFF	TGTGCCAGCAGCTTAAGTAGTGCGGAAAAACTGTTTTTT	-	TRBJ1-4	TRBV7-9	-	13
CASSLLRDSNSYEQYF	TGTGCCAGCAGCTTGTTGCGGGACAGTAACTCCTACGAGCAGTACTTC	-	TRBJ2-7	TRBV5-6	-	16
CASTPTLGNTIYF	TGTGCCAGCACCCCTACCTTAGGAAACACCATATATTTT	-	TRBJ1-3	TRBV6-1	-	13
CATSRDGEGFYGYTF	TGTGCCACCAGCAGAGATGGGGAGGGTTTCTATGGCTACACCTTC	-	TRBJ1-2	TRBV15	-	15
CASSFQALNTEAFF	TGTGCCAGCAGCTTTCAAGCCCTTAACACTGAAGCTTTCTTT	-	TRBJ1-1	TRBV7-2	-	14
CSVRTGEATEAFF	TGCAGCGTTCGAACAGGGGAGGCCACTGAAGCTTTCTTT	TRBD1	TRBJ1-1	TRBV29-1	-	13
CASSFLADREDEQYF	TGTGCCAGCAGTTTTTTGGCGGACAGGGAGGACGAGCAGTACTTC	TRBD1	TRBJ2-7	TRBV27	-	15
CASKLEDRNTEAFF	TGTGCCAGCAAATTAGAGGACAGGAACACTGAAGCTTTCTTT	-	TRBJ1-1	TRBV11-1	-	14
CASSYTTGGIAEAFF	TGTGCCAGCAGTTATACGACAGGGGGAATCGCTGAAGCTTTCTTT	TRBD1	TRBJ1-1	TRBV27	-	15
CASSYAADNEQFF	TGTGCCAGCAGTTACGCGGCGGACAATGAGCAGTTCTTC	-	TRBJ2-1	TRBV6-6	few	13
CATSRRKQGVGYEQYF	TGTGCCACCAGCAGAAGAAAACAGGGGGTAGGCTACGAGCAGTACTTC	TRBD1	TRBJ2-7	TRBV15	-	16
CASSPQTGLSNEQFF	TGTGCCAGCAGCCCCCAGACAGGGTTAAGCAATGAGCAGTTCTTC	TRBD1	TRBJ2-1	TRBV11-3	once	15
CASSIRLQFLYNSPLHF	TGTGCCAGTAGTATTCGTCTACAGTTCCTCTATAATTCACCCCTCCACTTT	-	TRBJ1-6	TRBV19	many	17
CASSLSLAGAYTGELFF	TGTGCCAGCAGTTTATCACTAGCGGGGGCCTACACCGGGGAGCTGTTTTTT	TRBD2	TRBJ2-2	TRBV27	-	17
CASTEIAGKETEAFF	TGTGCCAGTACTGAGATTGCAGGGAAAGAGACTGAAGCTTTCTTT	-	TRBJ1-1	TRBV19	-	15
CASTEIAAGGETQYF	TGTGCCAGCACGGAGATCGCCGCCGGGGGTGAGACCCAGTACTTC	-	TRBJ2-5	TRBV6-1	-	15
CASSLIFGGGMSEAFF	TGCGCCAGCAGCCTTATATTCGGTGGAGGGATGTCTGAAGCTTTCTTT	-	TRBJ1-1	TRBV5-1	-	16
CASSSGYTEAFF	TGTGCCAGCAGTTCGGGGTACACTGAAGCTTTCTTT	-	TRBJ1-1	TRBV6-5	-	12
CASSRAGQPQHF	TGTGCCAGCAGCCGCGCAGGGCAGCCCCAGCATTTT	-	TRBJ1-5	TRBV4-2	few	12
CASSVQGSEGYTF	TGTGCCAGCAGTGTTCAGGGAAGTGAAGGCTACACCTTC	-	TRBJ1-2	TRBV2	-	13
CATEADGNTEAFF	TGTGCCACCGAGGCCGACGGGAACACTGAAGCTTTCTTT	-	TRBJ1-1	TRBV2	-	13
CASSFSPNDEQFF	TGTGCCAGCAGCTTTTCCCCCAATGATGAGCAGTTCTTC	-	TRBJ2-1	TRBV7-9	-	13
CSVRGQKNQPQHF	TGCAGCGTTCGTGGGCAGAAAAATCAGCCCCAGCATTTT	-	TRBJ1-5	TRBV29-1	once	13
CASRKTGDNDEKLFF	TGTGCCAGCAGAAAAACAGGGGACAATGATGAAAAACTGTTTTTT	TRBD1	TRBJ1-4	TRBV6-1	-	15
CASRSELAGNYEQYF	TGTGCCAGCAGATCCGAACTAGCGGGGAACTACGAGCAGTACTTC	TRBD2	TRBJ2-7	TRBV6-6	few	15
CASSPTASGGTGELFF	TGTGCTAGCAGCCCAACCGCTAGCGGGGGAACCGGGGAGCTGTTTTTT	TRBD2	TRBJ2-2	TRBV7-7	-	16